This paragraph covers one T cell receptor (beta chain) sequence. Its antigen remains unidentified. The data were obtained in a study of glioma-infiltrating T cells after dendritic cell vaccination. Study information: Autologous tumor lysate-pulsed dendritic cell vaccination was given between the early 2000s and the early 2010s. Monocyte-derived dendritic cells, cultured seven days with IL-4 and GM-CSF, were pulsed with autologous tumor lysate. Patients received three intradermal dendritic cell vaccine injections at biweekly intervals.

Notes on the study in general: Higher TCR clonality did not directly relate to longer survival.

Clones were sequenced by immunoSEQ multiplex PCR, and TCRdb holds only the in-frame ones, with some missing. The sample holds 65,000 to 90,000 clones, 82% seen once. The CDR3 extends over 14 amino acids. V gave up 7 bases and J gave up 2 bases, with 14 bases separating them. Germline V lookup: CDR1 MNHEY, CDR2 SMNVEV (reference sequence). The rearrangement uses TRBV27 and TRBJ1-1, with unresolved D. The TCR was taken from a human donor with glioblastoma. The sample here was blood, taken before dendritic cell vaccination. Here the CDR3 DNA reads TGTGCCAGCAATGTGGGCGGGCTTAACACTGAAGCTTTCTTT. This encodes CASNVGGLNTEAFF.